The following is a T cell receptor (beta chain) sequence with its context. Its antigen specificity is not known. Per-base quality was not reported, and no clone a single base away is much larger than it. This sample was included in a study of cytomegalovirus exposure and HLA in healthy donors (dated 2017 in TCRdb). For context, the study as a whole: An earlier analysis of around 600 of the donors reported more than 250 Gb of sequence data and roughly 100 million unique TCR beta sequences from 150 million to 200 million T cells. Roughly 300 gigabases of sequencing data and roughly 90 million unique TCR sequences were included in an early release covering about 620 HLA-typed donors. The genetic ancestry cluster associated with self-reported Caucasian donors included roughly four fifths of the roughly 400 genotyped donors. The study aimed to test whether signatures of past pathogen exposure could be identified by cataloging public T cell receptors. The study used immunosequencing to profile the T cell repertoires of 666 subjects and linked those repertoires to cytomegalovirus serostatus. In addition to the first cohort of approximately 670 subjects, a separate validation cohort of over 90 different subjects was used. High-throughput TCR immunosequencing, statistical association of individual TCRs with disease status, and machine learning were combined to predict cytomegalovirus infection status. A later analysis re-examined previously published TCR beta repertoires from about 700 donors and added high-resolution HLA genotyping to investigate patterns of TCR occurrence. Rather than drawing on any new phenotypic data, the later analysis identified candidate immune exposures from TCR beta sequences and the way those sequences occurred across donors. In an earlier analysis of a few hundred of the donors, high-throughput TCR beta sequencing was used to judge whether each TCR beta V gene segment behaved as functional or pseudogenic. Donor age, sex, ethnicity and CMV serostatus were compiled together with the repertoire data. A later genetic analysis used genome-wide SNP genotypes for about 60% of the roughly 700 donors, treating that subset as a discovery cohort. Every discovery cohort repertoire had been produced on one sequencing platform. Both class I and class II loci were covered by HLA typing, at four-digit resolution. The number of donors typed differed by locus, with about 629-630 for A, B, C, DRB1 and DQB1, roughly 520 for DQA1, about 610 for DPA1, and 400 to 490 for DPB1. Several DR-DQ haplotypes were treated as single units for association and clustering because of strong linkage in the cohort. Across approximately 400 genotyped donors of the cohort, an average of roughly 250,000 unique TCR beta nucleotide sequences per donor were sequenced, and roughly 18% of those sequences were non-productive. What the study reported, not specific to this receptor: Because HLA typing was missing for some donors at each locus, association tests included only the typed subset. A few of the identified cytomegalovirus-associated TCR beta chains were confirmed in vitro to be specific for cytomegalovirus antigens. The authors suggested that the approach could potentially be generalized to other disease states and immunological phenotypes. The only immune exposure information available for the cohort was CMV serostatus. Most CMV-associated TCR beta chains appeared to be HLA-restricted in a later analysis, and the HLA associations seemed to be driven largely by CMV exposure. In a later analysis, several top co-occurrence clusters were reported to appear linked to parvovirus B19, influenza, CMV and Epstein-Barr virus. The presence/absence analyses assumed that sequencing depth was roughly uniform across donors, and that assumption may not be true. Approximately 16 rarely observed V segments, including chromosome 9 orphons, were excluded from the earlier analysis of just under 600 of the donors because counts were too low. V-gene and J-gene trimming of TCR beta chains was associated with a missense DCLRE1C variant in a later genetic analysis, and the association was replicated in an independent cohort. In a later analysis, the rate of TCR association differed among HLA loci, with DRB1 alleles having the most associated TCRs and HLA-C alleles having the fewest. The study listed 170 or so TCR beta chains as associated with cytomegalovirus. A later analysis associated around 16,000 TCR beta sequences with specific HLA alleles at a false discovery rate of 0.05. A cluster of highly shared sequence variants was judged likely to be a technical artifact of the sequencing pipeline. Linkage disequilibrium might explain the correlated functional status among segregating V segments, but an unknown experimental factor could not be ruled out. Compared with equally common non-associated chains, HLA-associated TCR beta chains in a later analysis were more clonally expanded and had lower generation probabilities. Across donors, most TCR sequences were observed very rarely, whereas some public TCRs were present in many individuals. The 87-base-pair reads could not distinguish some IMGT-functional V segments, including TRBV6-2 and TRBV6-3, so those segments were excluded. An earlier analysis of 587 of the donors showed that most TCR beta V segments appeared in productive rearrangements either about 87% or about 30% of the time, which broadly matched IMGT annotations. A later genetic analysis reported fewer N-insertions in productive TCRs among donors in an Asian-associated ancestry cluster than the roughly 700-donor mean. In both the original and validation cohorts, the classifier was reported to diagnose cytomegalovirus status with high specificity and sensitivity. Assigning TCR associations to individual alleles was difficult when HLA alleles, especially DR and DQ, strongly co-occurred. In this cohort, only TCR beta chains were sequenced, and detectable features were limited by the absence of alpha or paired-chain data. A further reported finding was that TCR beta sequences accurately predicted the HLA-A and HLA-B alleles for most subjects in the first cohort.

Libraries came from the immunoSEQ multiplex PCR assay. For the multiplex PCR, a mixture combining 60 forward primers for TCR Vbeta segments and 13 reverse primers for TCR Jbeta segments was used. The CDR3 region of rearranged TCR beta genes was amplified from genomic DNA with a multiplex PCR assay. The amplified TCR beta libraries were sequenced on the Illumina HiSeq System as 87-base-pair reads. As for the original processing: Across the roughly 670 repertoires, a later analysis counted tens of millions of unique TCR beta chains, around 11 million of which were shared by at least two donors. Raw reads were error-corrected and collapsed into unique sequences with a nearest-neighbor algorithm that merged closely related sequences to remove PCR and sequencing errors. Alignment of CDR3 sequences to IMGT reference sequences was used to assign V, D and J gene segments. For a sequence to be retained, a match of at least six nucleotides was required to both a V gene segment and a J gene segment. Rearrangements were classified as productive when the CDR3 lacked stop codons and remained in frame with V and J, and all other rearrangements were classified as non-productive. CDR3 was defined according to IMGT convention as the region running from the second conserved V-encoded cysteine to the conserved J-encoded phenylalanine. In an earlier analysis of more than 550 of the donors, sequences lacking an unambiguous match to a single V gene segment were excluded. In an earlier analysis of a few hundred of the donors, a V segment was called functional when productive rearrangements were above 56.7%, and segregating when the standard deviation between donors exceeded 5%. A statistical classification framework was built to diagnose cytomegalovirus status from the catalog of TCR beta chain sequences. V and J gene assignment, in a later analysis, came from comparing TCR nucleotide sequences with IMGT/GENE-DB human TR gene sequences. Using the TCRdist pipeline, a later analysis assigned CDR3 sequences along with most-parsimonious VDJ recombination scenarios. In a later analysis, each TCR beta chain was defined by its CDR3 amino acid sequence together with its V-gene family, and reads without a unique V-gene family were excluded. A later analysis removed over 500 highly shared, low-generation-probability nucleotide sequences to deal with suspected cross-contamination and a sequencing artifact. For each public chain, a later analysis derived a clonal expansion index from normalized ranks of inferred template counts within each repertoire. In a later analysis, generation probabilities were computed with a VDJ recombination model fitted to out-of-frame rearrangements, and the resulting probabilities were checked against IGoR. In a later analysis, TCR-TCR, TCR-HLA and TCR-CMV co-occurrence was scored with hypergeometric tests, and a repertoire-size bias correction was applied to TCR pairs. In a later analysis, false discovery rates were estimated by permuting HLA or CMV assignments 20 times. In a later analysis, co-occurring TCRs were grouped with DBSCAN, and TCRdist sequence similarity was added when clustering was performed within HLA-allele-positive subsets. Repertoires with fewer than 30,000 or more than 120,000 public chains, plus five repertoires with anomalous nucleotide sharing, were excluded from co-occurrence clustering. This is the immuneACCESS table as TCRdb keeps it, with only in-frame sequences that have V and J called. A part of the clones is gone; compared with another copy, unresolved V genes explain less than half, and the rest is unexplained. V and J calls and clone size are as listed in that table; D and trimming were resolved from the DNA. A total of 130,000 or so clones appear in this sample, around 80% of them only once. The ten largest account for approximately 1.6% of the sample.

From the cysteine up to the phenylalanine, the CDR3 has a length of 13 residues. Just the 39-base CDR3 DNA is kept, in frame starting at base 1. From a lookup of the germline V gene, CDR1 and CDR2 are MGHDK and SYGVNS. From V the trimming removes 4 bases and from J it removes 2 bases, while the gene matches leave 0 bases of the junction unaccounted for. The cohort consisted of 650 to 700 healthy bone marrow donors. At the time of sampling, every cohort member was nominally healthy, though immune exposures that went unrecorded were likely present. The donor tested CMV seronegative, placing the donor among the 352 seronegative members of the cohort. Every donor gave a peripheral blood sample, and the peripheral blood mononuclear cells from that sample were used for TCR beta sequencing. The Qiagen DNeasy Blood Extraction Kit was used to extract genomic DNA from the blood cell samples.

This TCR came from a young woman in good health and CMV-seronegative. Sequencing used PBMCs. The sequence links TRBV25-1 to TRBJ2-5; 8 bases in the junction line up with TRBD1. The DNA sequence is given as TGTGCCAGCAGTGGACAGGGGCAAGAGACCCAGTACTTC. Translated, this gives CASSGQGQETQYF.